The clone carrying this T cell receptor beta chain showed up just a few times. Its antigen is not known. Amplification by 5'RACE using constant-segment primers produced TCR alpha and TCR beta cDNA libraries that carried sample barcodes and UMIs. A single record per CDR3 protein comes from TCRdb applying MiXCR to the 5' RACE reads. The sample comprises fewer than 90,000 distinct CDR3 sequences, more than 10% of which are singletons, and 41% rests with the top ten. The record originates from a study of T-cell memory formation after mild COVID-19. Study-level points and caveats: Within pre-infection memory, some responding clones were found, suggesting cross-reactive memory joined.

This TCR was sampled from a man aged 18 to 30 who had mild COVID-19 (a few samples of this study predate the infection). Cell type and time point are not known. Sequenced material: PBMCs or a T cell subset sorted from them (not recorded which).

The CDR3 coding sequence is TGTGCCACCAGCCCGAACCCGGGGAGGTCCTACAATGAGCAGTTCTTC. Protein sequence: CATSPNPGRSYNEQFF. V gene TRBV15 combines with J gene TRBJ2-1, with D possibly being TRBD2 (6 bases). Per the germline V gene, CDR1 is LNHNV and CDR2 is YYDKDF (reference sequence). This CDR3 is 16 amino acids long. Deletions cut 5 bases from V and 1 base from J, with 15 bases between.